What follows describes a single T cell receptor (beta chain). Its specific antigen is unknown. Base-call qualities are not available, and no considerably larger clone is one nucleotide away. The reads were generated on an Illumina NovaSeq 6000. cDNA libraries for TCRalpha and TCRbeta were prepared by 5'RACE using constant-segment primers, with sample barcodes and unique molecular identifiers added. Trizol reagent was used to extract RNA from every sample. Library amplification was performed in two PCR steps, and a second sample barcode and Illumina TruSeq adapters were introduced in the second step. Sequencing of libraries was performed on an Illumina NovaSeq with 2 x 150 bp paired-end reads. The authors processed their data as follows. The reads were demultiplexed and collapsed into UMI-guided consensus sequences using migec v1.2.7. Using mixcr v2.1.11, UMI consensuses were aligned to TRA and TRB V and J templates and then assembled into clonotypes. A clonotype was counted as expanded or contracted only if both edgeR and NoisET called the change significant, with noise models trained on biological replicates. For edgeR calls, the cutoffs were a false discovery rate-adjusted p below 0.01 and a log2 fold-change threshold of 1. As an exploratory analysis of dynamics, max-normalized trajectories of the 1000 most abundant clonotypes were examined by PCA with hierarchical clustering. Separately sequenced CD4+ and CD8+ repertoires were used to assign a CD4 or CD8 phenotype to each responding clone. The public reads were run again by TCRdb, first through fastp at Q25 and then through MiXCR, and only productive beta chains were kept. Rows are combined by CDR3 protein, so each entry shows the most common genes and DNA. V and J calls and clone size were set by TCRdb, not the authors. The sample table contains a few hundred thousand distinct CDR3 sequences; only one count was recorded for more than 15% of them. Around 23% of the sample goes to the ten largest clones.

This sample was taken from a study of T-cell memory formation after mild COVID-19 (dated by TCRdb to 2020 to 2023). Background on the whole study: TCR sequence clusters from the two donors were largely donor specific. In a couple of donors, T-cell clones that expanded and contracted after mild COVID-19 were tracked by sequencing TCRalpha and TCRbeta repertoires over time. Two young, previously healthy adult volunteers, one female and one male, were included in the cohort. Study-wide conclusions, independent of this receptor: SARS-CoV-2 specificity was not confirmed for the second-wave clones peaking on day 37. Contracting CD4+ clones turned up mainly in the CM and EM memory subsets, whereas EMRA was where CD8+ clones were enriched. Clones that contracted from day 15 to 85 showed balanced CD4/CD8 phenotypes, whereas a second wave of clones that expanded from day 15 to 37 leaned towards CD4+. The detection of some responding clones in pre-infection memory suggests that pre-existing cross-reactive memory T cells joined the SARS-CoV-2 response. The study covered only a couple of mild cases, and larger cohorts including severe cases with pre-infection samples were considered necessary.

Ficoll-Paque density gradient centrifugation was used to isolate PBMCs. CDR1 and CDR2, looked up from the germline V gene, are SGHRS and YFSETQ. V was cut back by 1 base and J by 7 bases, leaving a gap of 13 bases between them. From its cysteine to its phenylalanine, the CDR3 spans 14 amino acids. The entry retains the CDR3 DNA only, 42 bases that are in frame from base 1. This receptor was obtained from a man aged 18 to 30 who had mild COVID-19 (a few samples of this study predate the infection). The sample titles of this study are shuffled in the database, so cell type and time point are left out; the donor was told from shared clones. The rearranged segments are TRBV5-1 and TRBJ2-3, and the D gene may be TRBD2, 6 bases matching. Material: PBMCs or a T cell subset sorted from them (not recorded which). This receptor has the CDR3 CASSLIAGTYTQYF. The nucleotide sequence is given as TGCGCCAGCAGCTTGATCGCGGGAACATATACGCAGTATTTT. Beyond the CDR3, the reference TRBV5-1 and TRBJ2-3 genes provide the residues; the full variable domain reads: KAGVTQTPRYLIKTRGQQVTLSCSPISGHRSVSWYQQTPGQGLQFLFEYFSETQRNKGNFPGRFSGRQFSNSRSEMNVSTLELGDSALYLCASSLIAGTYTQYFGPGTRLTVL.